A selection of T cell receptor beta chains follows, all from one sample in a study of blood T cell repertoires in COVID-19. TCRdb keeps only in-frame clones here, not all; method: immunoSEQ multiplex PCR. The data show around 260,000 clones, with around 87% seen just once and roughly 4.9% held by the top ten. The sequenced sample was peripheral blood. The receptors derive from a woman aged 55 to 70 with COVID-19, enrolled during active disease. The CDR3 runs from the conserved cysteine through the conserved F or W. The D gene is left open where the match is weak.

TRBV5-1	NA	14	TRBJ2-1	CASSRDGPQGEQFF
TRBV14	NA	17	TRBJ1-3	CASSQDLWRSSGNTIYF
TRBV27	TRBD1	17	TRBJ1-5	CASSLRGDRVRNQPQHF
TRBV5-6	NA	15	TRBJ2-6	CASSPLRTGANVLTF
TRBV21-1	NA	16	TRBJ2-7	CASSPGTTSGRGEQYF
TRBV27	TRBD2	15	TRBJ2-1	CASRLAGGKYNEQFF
TRBV11-2	NA	12	TRBJ2-4	CASSFETNIQYF
TRBV7-6	NA	16	TRBJ1-1	CASSLDNRQLNTEAFF
TRBV9	NA	16	TRBJ1-3	CASSTNWGGAGNTIYF
TRBV9	NA	17	TRBJ2-7	CASSVAPRGFRYYEQYF
TRBV7-9	NA	15	TRBJ2-6	CASSLDFSGANVLTF
TRBV7-6	TRBD1	17	TRBJ1-3	CASSLMGDSSSGNTIYF
TRBV27	NA	14	TRBJ1-5	CASRPTGSNQPQHF
TRBV19	NA	17	TRBJ1-1	CARRKPRRDRMNTEAFF
TRBV7-9	TRBD2	16	TRBJ2-1	CASSLRLAGDGDEQFF
TRBV7-9	NA	15	TRBJ1-5	CASSPGTGYNQPQHF
TRBV4-1	NA	19	TRBJ2-1	CASSPRVVASEFLYNEQFF
TRBV19	NA	13	TRBJ2-7	CASSTRQVGGQYF
TRBV27	TRBD1	15	TRBJ1-1	CAVKSGQPLNTEAFF
TRBV7-8	TRBD2	16	TRBJ2-7	CASTAQVSGGFREQYF
TRBV5-4	NA	14	TRBJ2-2	CASSRYLNTGELFF
TRBV15	NA	15	TRBJ2-4	CATSRRGLAKNIQYF
TRBV27	TRBD2	15	TRBJ2-3	CASSGLAGVRDTQYF
TRBV7-2	TRBD1	14	TRBJ1-1	CAGSRDSSSTEAFF
TRBV7-9	NA	15	TRBJ1-1	CASSFVAVVNTEAFF
TRBV28	TRBD1	15	TRBJ1-5	CASSFRTGAGQPQHF
TRBV5-6	TRBD2	16	TRBJ2-3	CASSLRLAGGGDTQYF
TRBV19	NA	14	TRBJ2-2	CASSIGQNTGELFF
TRBV14	TRBD2	15	TRBJ2-1	CASSFSGRAGAEQFF
TRBV6-1	NA	13	TRBJ2-1	CASSEGGLREQFF
TRBV7-9	NA	13	TRBJ1-1	CASSAGQHTEAFF